The 19 T cell receptor beta chains listed next were all sequenced from one sample in a study of regulatory T cells in long-lasting Graves disease. Investigators prepared the TCR beta libraries by applying iRepertoire HTBI primers and Arm-PCR of CDR3 regions. A single record per CDR3 protein comes from TCRdb applying MiXCR to the multiplex PCR reads. The sample contains 420,000 or so distinct CDR3 sequences, 15% to 20% of which appear only once. Stated time point: newly diagnosed GD, antithyroid drugs for less than 3 months. The authors made the TCR library using RNA they extracted from PBMCs. The data also belong to a second study, concerning T cells in Graves' hyperthyroidism and ophthalmopathy.

Sequenced here: peripheral blood mononuclear cells (PBMCs), sampled at new diagnosis, from a patient treated with antithyroid drugs. The receptors shown here come from a woman under 30 with Graves disease.

This clonotype was recorded many times. The rearrangement uses TRBV3-1 and TRBJ1-3; no clear D gene. This CDR3 contains 12 residues. Germline lookup yields CDR1 LGHDT and CDR2 YNNKEL (reference sequence). V lost 1 base and J lost 10, with 8 bases in between. CDR3 loop: CASSQGLGTIYF. The CDR3 DNA reads TGTGCCAGCAGCCAAGGTCTAGGTACCATATATTTT.

This clonotype was found a few times. V and J are TRBV7-9 and TRBJ2-2, with D perhaps TRBD1 (6 bases). The germline V gene encodes CDR1 SEHNR and CDR2 FQNEAQ (reference sequence). The CDR3 contains 15 residues. Trimming removed 5 bases from V and 4 bases from J, with 14 bases in between. The CDR3 here is CASSPRTESTGELFF. The CDR3 DNA reads as TGTGCCAGCAGCCCCCGGACAGAATCCACCGGGGAGCTGTTTTTT.

This clonotype was observed at least ten times. The J gene is TRBJ2-1, the V gene TRBV12-3 or TRBV12-4; no clear D gene. This CDR3 is 12 amino acids long. Trimming shortened V by 1 base and J by 6 bases, and 4 bases separated the two germline ends. The DNA for the CDR3 is TGTGCCAGCAGTTTAGGATTCAATGAGCAGTTCTTC. Translating it yields CASSLGFNEQFF.

This clonotype was counted only a few times. This chain joins TRBV5-6 and TRBJ2-5, with a weak D call TRBD1 (6 bases). Deletions cut 2 bases from V and 4 bases from J, with 12 bases between. The CDR3 contains 14 residues. Germline CDR1 reads SGHDT; CDR2 reads YYEEEE. This CDR3 reads CASSLPGEGETQYF. The DNA of the CDR3 is TGTGCCAGCAGCTTACCAGGGGAAGGAGAGACCCAGTACTTC.

This clonotype was counted many times. The J gene is TRBJ1-1, the V gene TRBV28, with TRBD1 identical over 7 bases. Trimming removed 6 bases from V and 4 bases from J; junction bases left unmatched: 14. CDR1 and CDR2 (germline): MDHEN, SYDVKM. The CDR3 totals 16 residues. The CDR3 spells CASREFQGGVGTEAFF. Here the CDR3 DNA reads TGTGCCAGCAGGGAATTTCAGGGGGGGGTGGGCACTGAAGCTTTCTTT.

The chain carries TRBV20-1 and TRBJ1-6, with no clear D. CDR1 and CDR2 (germline): DFQATT, SNEGSKA (reference sequence). The CDR3 length is 16 residues. Trimming stripped 1 base from V and 4 bases from J, with 14 bases between. The CDR3 DNA follows: TGCAGTGCTAGAGTGTGGACTAGCCCTTATAATTCACCCCTCCACTTT. The encoded protein is CSARVWTSPYNSPLHF.

With respect to this clonotype: With a much larger clone just one base away, this may be a read error. The J gene is TRBJ2-7, the V gene TRBV6-5; D is perhaps TRBD1 (6 bases). CDR1 is MNHEY, CDR2 SVGAGI, per germline. The CDR3 is made up of 14 amino acids. DNA of the CDR3: TGTGCCGGCAGTTACTCCACAGGGCGGTACGAGCAGTACTTC. Its translation: CAGSYSTGRYEQYF.

This clonotype was seen many times. The V call is TRBV2, the J call TRBJ2-1; the D is unclear. Trimming left V 3 bases short and J 0 bases short, with 9 bases between. Per germline, CDR1 SNHLY and CDR2 FYNNEI. CDR3 length: 15 amino acids. The CDR3 DNA follows: TGTGCCAGCAGTGATGGTCCCAGCTCCTACAATGAGCAGTTCTTC. Its translation is CASSDGPSSYNEQFF.

This clonotype was seen a few times. The rearrangement links TRBV6-5 to TRBJ1-1; D not certain. The V end was cut by 6 bases, the J end by 3 bases, with 2 bases between. Germline V CDR1 and CDR2: MNHEY, SVGAGI. This CDR3 region has 10 residues. The CDR3 loop is CASRYTEAFF. CDR3 coding DNA: TGTGCCAGCAGGTACACTGAAGCTTTCTTT.

This clonotype was counted at least ten times. CDR3 nucleotides: TGTGCCAGCAGTAACATGCTCACCCTTGAGAATGAGCAGTTCTTC. This sequence encodes CASSNMLTLENEQFF. This chain uses TRBV28 with TRBJ2-1, with D uncertain. The CDR3 contains 15 residues. Germline V lookup: CDR1 MDHEN, CDR2 SYDVKM. V dropped 5 bases and J dropped 7 bases, with 18 bases sitting between them.

This clonotype has a count of ten or more. The chain links TRBV3-1 to TRBJ2-3, with 10 bases identical to TRBD2. This CDR3 contains 15 residues. With V trimmed by 1 base and J by 7 bases, 5 bases remained unmatched. The germline gives CDR1 LGHDT, CDR2 YNNKEL (reference sequence). The CDR3 is CASSQAASGSNTQYF. The CDR3 bases are TGTGCCAGCAGCCAAGCGGCTAGCGGGAGTAATACGCAGTATTTT.

This clonotype appeared many times. CDR3 nucleotide sequence: TGTGCCAGCAGCCTATTGCTGGGACAGGGAAGTTTCGAGCAGTACTTC. This encodes CASSLLLGQGSFEQYF. This chain uses TRBV28 with TRBJ2-7; 9 bases are a match to TRBD1. Germline CDR1 and CDR2: MDHEN and SYDVKM. Trimming at V came to 6 bases and at J to 6 bases, leaving 15 bases not matched to a gene. This CDR3 has 16 residues.

The chain links TRBV6-2 or TRBV6-3 to TRBJ1-6; no clear D gene. V lost 5 bases, J lost 7 bases, and 18 bases lay in between. This CDR3 has 16 amino acids. In germline, CDR1 is MNHEY, CDR2 SVGEGT. CDR3 amino acids: CASSDRYTRRNSPLHF. The CDR3 region has the DNA TGTGCCAGCAGTGACCGGTACACCAGAAGAAATTCACCCCTCCACTTT.

The table lists this clonotype with many counts. The J gene is TRBJ2-3, the V gene TRBV12-3 or TRBV12-4, with 11 bases aligning to TRBD2. With 6 bases clipped from V and 0 bases from J, the junction kept 8 bases outside the gene matches. The CDR3 length is 17 residues. DNA of the CDR3: TGTGCCAGCAGACTCTGGACTAGCGGGCCCAGCACAGATACGCAGTATTTT. Its protein product is CASRLWTSGPSTDTQYF.

This clonotype was recorded at least ten times. The CDR3 DNA sequence: TGTGCCAGCAGCTTAGCGCTGTCTGGGGCCAACGTCCTGACTTTC. It is translated as CASSLALSGANVLTF. The V call is TRBV7-2, the J call TRBJ2-6; D gene ambiguous. Germline CDR1 reads SGHTA; CDR2 reads FQGNSA. CDR3 length: 15 amino acids. Trimming removed 0 bases at V and 1 base at J, with 4 bases between.

V and J are TRBV9 and TRBJ2-1; the match to TRBD2 covers 7 bases. After removal of 4 bases from V and 4 bases from J, the junction contained 11 bases not matched to a gene. Germline lookup yields CDR1 SGDLS and CDR2 YYNGEE. The CDR3 totals 16 residues. CDR3 sequence reads: CASSPRGLAEYNEQFF. CDR3 DNA: TGTGCCAGCAGCCCCCGAGGGCTAGCGGAGTACAATGAGCAGTTCTTC. The full variable domain, its missing parts supplied by reference TRBV9 and TRBJ2-1, is DSGVTQTPKHLITATGQRVTLRCSPRSGDLSVYWYQQSLDQGLQFLIQYYNGEERAKGNILERFSAQQFPDLHSELNLSSLELGDSALYFCASSPRGLAEYNEQFFGPGTRLTVL.

This clonotype was seen ten or more times. The chain uses TRBV10-1 and TRBJ1-1, with a tentative D call TRBD1 (5 bases). V was shortened by 2 bases and J by 6 bases, with 10 bases between the two germline ends. The CDR3 extends over 13 amino acids. From germline, CDR1 is WNHNN and CDR2 SYGVQD (reference sequence). For the CDR3, the DNA is TGCGCCAGCAGTGAGGGGGGAATCCCTGAAGCTTTCTTT. It translates to CASSEGGIPEAFF.

The table lists this clonotype with many counts. The CDR3 protein is CASSGGQKAKNIQYF. CDR3 bases: TGTGCCAGCAGTGGGGGACAGAAAGCCAAAAACATTCAGTACTTC. The chain employs TRBV12-3 or TRBV12-4 and TRBJ2-4; 7 nucleotides line up with TRBD1. With V trimmed by 5 bases and J by 0 bases, 4 bases remained unmatched. The CDR3 runs to 15 residues.

This chain joins TRBV20-1 and TRBJ2-1, with 8 bases fitting TRBD2. Germline CDR1 is DFQATT and CDR2 is SNEGSKA (reference sequence). This CDR3 comprises 14 residues. V was clipped by 6 bases and J by 3 bases; unmatched bases: 7. The CDR3 here is CSARTSLNYNEQFF. The CDR3 DNA is TGCAGTGCAAGGACTAGCTTAAACTACAATGAGCAGTTCTTC.